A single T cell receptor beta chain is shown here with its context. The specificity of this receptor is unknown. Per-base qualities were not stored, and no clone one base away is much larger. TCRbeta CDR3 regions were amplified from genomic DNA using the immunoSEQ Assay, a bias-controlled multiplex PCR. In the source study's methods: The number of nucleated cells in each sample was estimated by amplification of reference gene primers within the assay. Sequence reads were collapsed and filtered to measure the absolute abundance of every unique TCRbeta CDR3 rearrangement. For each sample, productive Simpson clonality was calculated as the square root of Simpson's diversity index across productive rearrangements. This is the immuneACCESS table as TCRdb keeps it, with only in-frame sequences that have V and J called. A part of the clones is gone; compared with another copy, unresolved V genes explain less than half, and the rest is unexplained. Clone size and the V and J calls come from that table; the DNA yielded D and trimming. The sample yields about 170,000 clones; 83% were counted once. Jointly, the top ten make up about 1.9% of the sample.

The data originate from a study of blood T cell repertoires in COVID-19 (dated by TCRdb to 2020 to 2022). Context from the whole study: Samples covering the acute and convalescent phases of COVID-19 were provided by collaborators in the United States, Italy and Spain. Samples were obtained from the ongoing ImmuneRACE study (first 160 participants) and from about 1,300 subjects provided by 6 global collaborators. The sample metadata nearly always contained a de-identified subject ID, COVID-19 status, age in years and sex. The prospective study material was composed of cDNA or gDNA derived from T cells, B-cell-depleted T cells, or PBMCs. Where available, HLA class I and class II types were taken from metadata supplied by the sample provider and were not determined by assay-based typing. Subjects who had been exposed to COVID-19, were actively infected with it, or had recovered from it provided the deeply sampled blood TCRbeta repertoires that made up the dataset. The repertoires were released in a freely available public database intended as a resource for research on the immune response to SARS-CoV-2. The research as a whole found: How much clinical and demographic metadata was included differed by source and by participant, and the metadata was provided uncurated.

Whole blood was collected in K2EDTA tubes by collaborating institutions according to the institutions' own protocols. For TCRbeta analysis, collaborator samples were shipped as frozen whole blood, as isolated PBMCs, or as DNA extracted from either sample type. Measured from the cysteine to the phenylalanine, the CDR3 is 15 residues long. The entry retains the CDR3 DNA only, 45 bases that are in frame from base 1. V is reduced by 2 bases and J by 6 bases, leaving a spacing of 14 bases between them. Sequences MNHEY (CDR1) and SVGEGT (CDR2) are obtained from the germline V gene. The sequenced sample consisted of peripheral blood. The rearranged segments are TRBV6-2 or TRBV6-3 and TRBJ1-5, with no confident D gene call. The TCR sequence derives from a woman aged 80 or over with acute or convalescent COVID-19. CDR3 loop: CASSYEGEVGQPQHF. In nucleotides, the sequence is TGTGCCAGCAGTTACGAGGGCGAGGTGGGTCAGCCCCAGCATTTT.